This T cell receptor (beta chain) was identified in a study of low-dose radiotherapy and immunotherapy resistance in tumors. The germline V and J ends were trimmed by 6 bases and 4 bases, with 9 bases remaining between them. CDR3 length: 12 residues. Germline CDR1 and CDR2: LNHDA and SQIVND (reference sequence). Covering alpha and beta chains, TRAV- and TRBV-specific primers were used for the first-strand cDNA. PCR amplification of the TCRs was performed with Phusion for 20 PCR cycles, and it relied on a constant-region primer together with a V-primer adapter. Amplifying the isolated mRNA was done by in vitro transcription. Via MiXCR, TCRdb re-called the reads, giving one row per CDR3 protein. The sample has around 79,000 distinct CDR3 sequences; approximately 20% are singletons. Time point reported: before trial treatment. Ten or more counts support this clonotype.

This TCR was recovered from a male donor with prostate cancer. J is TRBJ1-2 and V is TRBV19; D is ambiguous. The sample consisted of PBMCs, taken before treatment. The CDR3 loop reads CASSKPSYGYTF. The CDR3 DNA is TGTGCCAGTAGCAAACCCTCCTATGGCTACACCTTC.